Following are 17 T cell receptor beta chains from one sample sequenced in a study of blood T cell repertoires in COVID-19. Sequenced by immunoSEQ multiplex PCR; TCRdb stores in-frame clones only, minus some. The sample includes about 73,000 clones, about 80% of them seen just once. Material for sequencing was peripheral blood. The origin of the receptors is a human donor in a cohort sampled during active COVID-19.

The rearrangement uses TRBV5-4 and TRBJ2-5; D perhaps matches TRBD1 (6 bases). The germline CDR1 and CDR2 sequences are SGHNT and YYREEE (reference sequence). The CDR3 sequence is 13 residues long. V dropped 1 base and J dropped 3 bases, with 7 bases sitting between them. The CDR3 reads CASSLNREETQYF. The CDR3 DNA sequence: TGTGCCAGCAGCTTGAACAGGGAAGAGACCCAGTACTTC.

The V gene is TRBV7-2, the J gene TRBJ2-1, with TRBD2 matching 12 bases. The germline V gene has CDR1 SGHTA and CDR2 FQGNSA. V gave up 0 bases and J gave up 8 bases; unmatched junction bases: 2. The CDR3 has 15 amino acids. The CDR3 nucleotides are TGTGCCAGCAGCTTAGCCCTAGCGGGGGGGCATGAGCAGTTCTTC. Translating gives CASSLALAGGHEQFF.

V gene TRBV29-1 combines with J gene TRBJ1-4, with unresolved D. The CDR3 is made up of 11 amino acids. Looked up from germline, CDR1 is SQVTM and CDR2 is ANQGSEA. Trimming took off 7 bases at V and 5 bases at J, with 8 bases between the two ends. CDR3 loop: CSAKENEKLFF. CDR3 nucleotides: TGCAGCGCCAAGGAGAATGAAAAACTGTTTTTT.

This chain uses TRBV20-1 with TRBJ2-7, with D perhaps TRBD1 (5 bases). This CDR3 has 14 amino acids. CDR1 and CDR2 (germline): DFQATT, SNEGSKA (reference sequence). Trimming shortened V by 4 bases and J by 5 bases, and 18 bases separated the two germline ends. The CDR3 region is CSAIDLGALDEQYF. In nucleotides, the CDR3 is TGCAGTGCTATTGATTTAGGGGCGTTGGACGAGCAGTACTTC.

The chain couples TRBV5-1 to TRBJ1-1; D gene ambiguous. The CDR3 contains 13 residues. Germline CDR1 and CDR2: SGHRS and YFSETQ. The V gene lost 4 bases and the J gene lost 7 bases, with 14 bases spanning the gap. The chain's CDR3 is CASSAERGFEAFF. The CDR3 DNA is TGCGCCAGCAGCGCCGAACGGGGATTTGAAGCTTTCTTT.

The chain's CDR3 is CAISEPSIFTGTGGYEQYF. The CDR3 DNA is TGTGCCATCAGTGAGCCTAGCATCTTTACCGGGACAGGGGGATACGAGCAGTACTTC. The gene calls are TRBV10-3 and TRBJ2-7, with TRBD1 identical over 11 bases. CDR1 is ENHRY and CDR2 is SYGVKD in the germline V gene. This CDR3 is 19 amino acids long. V gave up 2 bases and J gave up 4 bases; unmatched junction bases: 16.

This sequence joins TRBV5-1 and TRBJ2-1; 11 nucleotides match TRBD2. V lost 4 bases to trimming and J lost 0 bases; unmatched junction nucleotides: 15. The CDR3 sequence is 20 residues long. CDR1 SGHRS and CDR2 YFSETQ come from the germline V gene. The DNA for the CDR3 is TGCGCCAGCAGCCTTCCTTCGTCTAGCGGGGGGTTTAGCTCCTACAATGAGCAGTTCTTC. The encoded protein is CASSLPSSSGGFSSYNEQFF.

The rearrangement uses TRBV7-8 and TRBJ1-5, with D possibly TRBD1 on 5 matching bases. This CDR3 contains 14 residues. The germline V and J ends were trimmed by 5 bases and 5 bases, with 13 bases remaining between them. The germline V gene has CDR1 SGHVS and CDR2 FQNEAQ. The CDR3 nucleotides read TGTGCCAGCAGCCGCCTAAGGGGTGATCAGCCCCAGCATTTT. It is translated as CASSRLRGDQPQHF.

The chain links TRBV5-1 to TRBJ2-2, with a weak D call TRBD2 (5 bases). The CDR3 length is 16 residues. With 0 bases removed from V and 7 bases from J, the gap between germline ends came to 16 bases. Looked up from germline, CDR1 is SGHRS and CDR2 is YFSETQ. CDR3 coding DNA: TGCGCCAGCAGCTTGGAATCCCCCCTTCGGGGCGGGGAGCTGTTTTTT. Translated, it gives CASSLESPLRGGELFF.

Here the CDR3 reads CASSPGQAGANVLTF. Written as DNA, the CDR3 is TGTGCCAGCAGCCCCGGACAAGCTGGGGCCAACGTCCTGACTTTC. The chain has TRBV14 and TRBJ2-6; D perhaps matches TRBD1 (5 bases). Germline V CDR1 and CDR2: SGHDN, FVKESK. V was cut by 4 bases and J by 2 bases, with 9 bases left in between. The length of the CDR3 is 15 residues.

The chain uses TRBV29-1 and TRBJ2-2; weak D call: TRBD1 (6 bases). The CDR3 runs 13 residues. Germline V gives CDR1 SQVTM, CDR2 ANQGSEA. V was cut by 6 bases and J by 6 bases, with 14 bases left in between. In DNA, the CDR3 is TGCAGCGTCCGGGACAATTACGCCGGGGAGCTGTTTTTT. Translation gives CSVRDNYAGELFF.

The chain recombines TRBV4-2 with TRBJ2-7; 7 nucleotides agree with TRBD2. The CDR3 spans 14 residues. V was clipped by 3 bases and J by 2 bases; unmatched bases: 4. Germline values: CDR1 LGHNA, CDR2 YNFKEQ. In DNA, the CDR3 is TGTGCCAGCAGCCATTGGCTAGCGGCCTACGAGCAGTACTTC. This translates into CASSHWLAAYEQYF.

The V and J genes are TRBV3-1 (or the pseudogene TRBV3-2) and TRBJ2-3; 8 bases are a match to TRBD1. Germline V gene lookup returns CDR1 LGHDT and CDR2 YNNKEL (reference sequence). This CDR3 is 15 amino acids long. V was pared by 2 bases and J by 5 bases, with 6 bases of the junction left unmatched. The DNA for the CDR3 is TGTGCCAGCAGCCAACGGGACAGGCCGGAAGATACGCAGTATTTT. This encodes CASSQRDRPEDTQYF.

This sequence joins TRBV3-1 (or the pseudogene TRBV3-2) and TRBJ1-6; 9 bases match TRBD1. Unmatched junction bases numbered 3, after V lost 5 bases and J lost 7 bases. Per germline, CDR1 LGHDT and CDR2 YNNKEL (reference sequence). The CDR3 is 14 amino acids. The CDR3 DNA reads TGTGCCAGCAGCACAGGGGGCTGGAATTCACCCCTCCACTTT. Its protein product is CASSTGGWNSPLHF.

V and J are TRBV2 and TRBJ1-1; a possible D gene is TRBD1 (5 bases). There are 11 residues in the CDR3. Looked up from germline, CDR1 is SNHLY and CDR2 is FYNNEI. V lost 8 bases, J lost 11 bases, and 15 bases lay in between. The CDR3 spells CASREEGFAFF. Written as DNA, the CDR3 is TGTGCCAGCCGAGAGGAGGGGTTTGCTTTCTTT.

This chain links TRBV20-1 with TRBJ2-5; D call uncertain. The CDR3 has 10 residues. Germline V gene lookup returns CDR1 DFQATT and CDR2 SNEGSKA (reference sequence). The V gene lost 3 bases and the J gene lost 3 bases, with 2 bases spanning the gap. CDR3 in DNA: TGCAGTGCTAGCGAAGAGACCCAGTACTTC. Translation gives CSASEETQYF.

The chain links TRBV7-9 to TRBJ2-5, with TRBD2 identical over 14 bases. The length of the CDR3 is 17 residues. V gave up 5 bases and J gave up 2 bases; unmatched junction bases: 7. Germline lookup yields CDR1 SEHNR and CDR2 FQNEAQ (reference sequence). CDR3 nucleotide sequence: TGTGCCAGCAGCATCGCCGGGACTAGCGGGGGACAAGAGACCCAGTACTTC. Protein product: CASSIAGTSGGQETQYF.